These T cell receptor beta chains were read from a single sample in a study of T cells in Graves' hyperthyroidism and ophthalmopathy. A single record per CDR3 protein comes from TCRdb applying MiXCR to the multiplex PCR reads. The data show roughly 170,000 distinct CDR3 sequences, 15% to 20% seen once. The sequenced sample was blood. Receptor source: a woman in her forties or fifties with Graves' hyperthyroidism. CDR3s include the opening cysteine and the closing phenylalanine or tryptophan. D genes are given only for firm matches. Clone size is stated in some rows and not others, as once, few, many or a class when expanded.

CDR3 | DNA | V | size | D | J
CASSSRRDNTGELFF | TGCGCCAGCAGCTCCCGAAGGGATAACACCGGGGAGCTGTTTTTT | TRBV5-1 | many | NA | TRBJ2-2
CASSLTGGMNTEAFF | TGTGCCAGTAGCCTAACAGGGGGAATGAACACTGAAGCTTTCTTT | TRBV19 | many | TRBD1 | TRBJ1-1
CASSHAMTSEQFF | TGCGCCAGCAGCCATGCTATGACTTCTGAGCAGTTCTTC | TRBV4-1 | NA | NA | TRBJ2-1
CASSLVASGGAENTQYF | TGTGCCAGCAGCTTAGTGGCTAGCGGGGGAGCGGAAAATACGCAGTATTTT | TRBV7-2 | many | TRBD2 | TRBJ2-3
CASSPSGQETQYF | TGTGCCAGCTCACCATCTGGCCAAGAGACCCAGTACTTC | TRBV18 | few | NA | TRBJ2-5
CASSLNKAGGSQTYEQYF | TGTGCCAGCAGCTTAAATAAGGCTGGCGGGAGCCAAACCTACGAGCAGTACTTC | TRBV5-1 | NA | TRBD2 | TRBJ2-7
CASSRGLTTYGYTF | TGCGCCAGCAGCAGAGGCCTCACTACGTATGGCTACACCTTC | TRBV4-1 | NA | NA | TRBJ1-2
CASSALLAGASTDTQYF | TGTGCCAGCAGCGCTTTACTAGCGGGGGCTAGCACAGATACGCAGTATTTT | TRBV9 | few | TRBD2 | TRBJ2-3
CASSLTAPEAFF | TGTGCCAGCAGTTTAACAGCACCTGAAGCTTTCTTT | TRBV28 | NA | NA | TRBJ1-1
CASSGQQGSGNTIYF | TGTGCCAGCAGCGGGCAACAGGGTTCTGGAAACACCATATATTTT | TRBV9 | NA | NA | TRBJ1-3
CASSERQGYTGELFF | TGTGCCAGCAGTGAAAGGCAGGGGTACACCGGGGAGCTGTTTTTT | TRBV6-1 | few | NA | TRBJ2-2
CASSARQGIGTDTQYF | TGTGCCAGCAGCGCCCGACAGGGCATTGGCACAGATACGCAGTATTTT | TRBV9 | many | TRBD1 | TRBJ2-3
CASSSLTVTQYF | TGTGCCAGCAGCTCTCTTACAGTTACGCAGTATTTT | TRBV5-6 | NA | NA | TRBJ2-3
CASSLQARAGSGANVLTF | TGTGCCAGCAGCTTACAAGCCCGGGCCGGCTCTGGGGCCAACGTCCTGACTTTC | TRBV7-2 | few | NA | TRBJ2-6
CASSDGTGNNSPLHF | TGTGCCAGCAGTGACGGGACAGGGAATAATTCACCCCTCCACTTT | TRBV2 | many | TRBD1 | TRBJ1-6
CSASDRGNQPQHF | TGCAGTGCCTCAGACAGGGGCAATCAGCCCCAGCATTTT | TRBV20-1 | many | TRBD1 | TRBJ1-5
CATSRGQGRNSPLHF | TGTGCCACCAGCAGGGGACAGGGGAGAAATTCACCCCTCCACTTT | TRBV15 | many | TRBD1 | TRBJ1-6
CASSKDTGELFF | TGTGCCAGCAGTAAGGACACCGGGGAGCTGTTTTTT | TRBV7-9 | many | NA | TRBJ2-2
CAGKTSGGPNTGELFF | TGTGCCGGCAAGACTAGCGGGGGGCCGAACACCGGGGAGCTGTTTTTT | TRBV2 | NA | TRBD2 | TRBJ2-2
CASGSVYEQYF | TGTGCCAGCGGCTCGGTGTACGAGCAGTACTTC | TRBV25-1 | many | NA | TRBJ2-7